Reported below is one TCR beta chain. Its specificity is unknown. TCRdb re-called the reads through MiXCR, storing one row per CDR3 protein. Of about 700,000 distinct CDR3 sequences listed, about 33% were seen once; the top ten hold roughly 18%. The source of the sample is a study of T cell repertoires in cytomegalovirus infection. Study-level background: The authors relied on CMV epitopes, both recently identified HLA-C-restricted and well-studied HLA-B-restricted. Public TCR beta signatures indicated both CMV infection and matching HLA type. Study-wide findings and caveats: It was HLA-C-restricted CMV-specific TCR beta clonotypes that dominated the response ex vivo. Carriage of CMV together with the relevant HLA was identifiable through cumulative public TCR beta family frequency.

The CDR3 has 17 amino acids. J was trimmed by 3 bases and V by 5 bases; bases with no gene match: 12. The germline V gene has CDR1 MDHEN and CDR2 SYDVKM. The chain combines TRBV28 with TRBJ2-3; 9 nucleotides match TRBD1. This clonotype originated in a human donor in good health (CMV status not recorded). Some clones in this sample may be carry-over from other donors' samples. Sequences were derived from cultured PBMCs, sampled from culture after CMV antigen stimulation. For the CDR3, the DNA is TGTGCCAGCAGTCACCCACCTCGCGGGACAGGGACAGATACGCAGTATTTT. Encoded protein: CASSHPPRGTGTDTQYF.